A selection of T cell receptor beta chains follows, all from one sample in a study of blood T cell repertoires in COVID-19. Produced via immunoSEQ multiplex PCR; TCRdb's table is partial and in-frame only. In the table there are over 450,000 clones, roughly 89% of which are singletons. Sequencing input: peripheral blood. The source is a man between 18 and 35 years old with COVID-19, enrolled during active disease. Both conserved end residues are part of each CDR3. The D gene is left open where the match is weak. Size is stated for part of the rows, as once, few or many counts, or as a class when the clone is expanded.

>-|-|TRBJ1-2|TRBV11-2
TGTGCCAGTCAGAATGGGAGTATGGGAACTGGCTACACCTTC
CASQNGSMGTGYTF
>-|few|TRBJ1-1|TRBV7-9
TGTGCCAGCAGCAAAGGGCAGCCGGGGAGCACTGAAGCTTTCTTT
CASSKGQPGSTEAFF
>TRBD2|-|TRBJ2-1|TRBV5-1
TGCGCCAGCAGCTCGGGACTAGCGGGCCCCAATGAGCAGTTCTTC
CASSSGLAGPNEQFF
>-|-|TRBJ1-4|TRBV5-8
TGTGCCAGCAGCTTGGGGTCCCACACGCGGCCATCAACTAATGAAAAACTGTTTTTT
CASSLGSHTRPSTNEKLFF
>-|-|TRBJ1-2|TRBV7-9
TGTGCCAGCAGCGTTGGATCAAGCGCGGGCGGCTACACCTTC
CASSVGSSAGGYTF
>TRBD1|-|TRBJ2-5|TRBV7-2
TGTGCCAGCAGCTCACAGGGGTTAAAAGAGACCCAGTACTTC
CASSSQGLKETQYF
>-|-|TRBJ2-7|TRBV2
TGTGCCAGCAGGGTAAACAGCTACGAGCAGTACTTC
CASRVNSYEQYF
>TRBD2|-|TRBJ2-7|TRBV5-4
TGTGCCAGCAGCTTGGGAGGACTAGCGGGGGGGCGTCTCGCCTACGAGCAGTACTTC
CASSLGGLAGGRLAYEQYF
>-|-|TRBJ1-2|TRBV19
TGTGCCAGTAGAGAGGGACAAGATAACTATGGCTACACCTTC
CASREGQDNYGYTF
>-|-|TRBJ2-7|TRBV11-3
TGTGCCAGCAGCTTAGACAGGGTGTCCTACGAGCAGTACTTC
CASSLDRVSYEQYF
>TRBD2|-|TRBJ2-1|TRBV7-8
TGTGCCAGCAGCTTAGCTCTCGGTCTAGCGGGAGGGAGCTCCTACAATGAGCAGTTCTTC
CASSLALGLAGGSSYNEQFF
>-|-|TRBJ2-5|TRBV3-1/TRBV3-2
TGTGCCAGCAAACCGGGCGGCGGGGCGATCCTTGGGGAGACCCAGTACTTC
CASKPGGGAILGETQYF
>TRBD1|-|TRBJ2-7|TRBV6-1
TGTGCCAGCAGTGAGACAGGGGGTAGCTACGAGCAGTACTTC
CASSETGGSYEQYF
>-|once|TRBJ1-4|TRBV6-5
TGTGCCAGCAGTCCACCCGGACAGCCTGAAAAACTGTTTTTT
CASSPPGQPEKLFF
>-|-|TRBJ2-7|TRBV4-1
TGCGCCAGCAGCCAAGGTCAAGGGGTGACCTACGAGCAGTACTTC
CASSQGQGVTYEQYF
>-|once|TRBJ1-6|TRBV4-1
TGCGCCAGCAGCCTCTCGCGGGCCAGCTCCTATAATTCACCCCTCCACTTT
CASSLSRASSYNSPLHF
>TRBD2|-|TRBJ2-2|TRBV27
TGTGCCAGCAGGCGGGGGGCTGGAATTAACACCGGGGAGCTGTTTTTT
CASRRGAGINTGELFF
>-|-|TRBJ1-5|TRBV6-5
TGTGCCAGCTCAGGTGATAGCAATCAGCCCCAGCATTTT
CASSGDSNQPQHF
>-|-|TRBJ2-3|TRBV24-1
TGTGCCACCAGTGATTTAACCGAGGAGTATTTT
CATSDLTEEYF
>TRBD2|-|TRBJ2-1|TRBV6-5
TGTGCCAGCAGACCCAGCGGGAGGGATAACAATGAGCAGTTCTTC
CASRPSGRDNNEQFF
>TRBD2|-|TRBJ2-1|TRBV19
TGTGCCAGTAGTATTCCGGAGAGCGGGGGGGCGGCGTATGAGCAGTTCTTC
CASSIPESGGAAYEQFF
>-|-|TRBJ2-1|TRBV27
TGTGCCAGGCCAAGGAGGGGCGCCGGTGAGCAGTTCTTC
CARPRRGAGEQFF
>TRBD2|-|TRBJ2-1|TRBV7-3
TGTGCCAGCAGCTTAAGAGATCAACTAGCGGGAGCGATTCCGTACAATGAGCAGTTCTTC
CASSLRDQLAGAIPYNEQFF
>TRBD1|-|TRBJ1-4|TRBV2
TGTGCCAGCAGGAGAGACGACAGGGTAGGGGAAAAACTGTTTTTT
CASRRDDRVGEKLFF
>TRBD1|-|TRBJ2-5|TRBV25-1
TGTGCCAGCAGTGGCTCGACAGGGCCCCAAGAGACCCAGTACTTC
CASSGSTGPQETQYF
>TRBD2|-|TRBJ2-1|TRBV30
TGTGCCTTGCTAGCGGGAGTATCCAATGAGCAGTTCTTC
CALLAGVSNEQFF
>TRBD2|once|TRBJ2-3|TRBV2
TGTGCCAACTTCTTAGCGGGAGGGCCGTATTATACGCAGTATTTT
CANFLAGGPYYTQYF
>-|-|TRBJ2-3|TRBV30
TGTGCCTGGAGCTCCAGCGGCGGCACAGATACGCAGTATTTT
CAWSSSGGTDTQYF
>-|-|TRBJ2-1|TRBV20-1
TGCAGTGCTAGTTCCCCGCCGGGGAATGAGCAGTTCTTC
CSASSPPGNEQFF
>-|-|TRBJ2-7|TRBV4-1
TGCGCCAGCAGCCAAGAAAGAGGGCCCCTCTACGAGCAGTACTTC
CASSQERGPLYEQYF
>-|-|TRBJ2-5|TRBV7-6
TGTGCCAGCAGCGAACAGACGCTTCAAGAGACCCAGTACTTC
CASSEQTLQETQYF
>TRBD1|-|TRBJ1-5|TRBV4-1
TGCGCCAGCAGCCAAGAGGTGGGACAGGGACACCAGCCCCAGCATTTT
CASSQEVGQGHQPQHF
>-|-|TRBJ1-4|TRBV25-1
TGTGCCAGCAGTGAATATGGGGGGAGTGAAAAACTGTTTTTT
CASSEYGGSEKLFF
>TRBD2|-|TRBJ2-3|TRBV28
TGTGCCAGCAGTTGGGGGGGGACCGGCACAGATACGCAGTATTTT
CASSWGGTGTDTQYF
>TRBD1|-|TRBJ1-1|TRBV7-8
TGTGCCAGCGGGGGGACAGGGAGGAACGCTGAAGCTTTCTTT
CASGGTGRNAEAFF
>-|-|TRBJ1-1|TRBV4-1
TGCGCCAGCAGCCAAAGGGGTAACACTGAAGCTTTCTTT
CASSQRGNTEAFF
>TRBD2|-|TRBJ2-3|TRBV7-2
TGTGCCAGCAGCTTAAGGGCGGGAGCGGATACGCAGTATTTT
CASSLRAGADTQYF
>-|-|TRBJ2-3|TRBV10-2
TGCGCCAGCAATGGCGGCCCGGATACGCAGTATTTT
CASNGGPDTQYF
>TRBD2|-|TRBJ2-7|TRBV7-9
TGTGCCAGCACCCTAGGGTCTAGCGGGGTGAACGAGCAGTACTTC
CASTLGSSGVNEQYF
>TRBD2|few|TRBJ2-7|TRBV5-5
TGTGCCAGCAGCTTGGTAGCGGGGAGCTCCTACGAGCAGTACTTC
CASSLVAGSSYEQYF
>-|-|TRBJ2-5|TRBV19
TGTGCCAGTAGTTTCAACCAAGAGACCCAGTACTTC
CASSFNQETQYF
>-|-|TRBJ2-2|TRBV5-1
TGCGCCAGCAGCTTCGGGGGGCCAAACACCGGGGAGCTGTTTTTT
CASSFGGPNTGELFF
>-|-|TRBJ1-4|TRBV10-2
TGCGCCCCCGTTTTTAGCGCAGGTTTCGTAACTAATGAAAAACTGTTTTTT
CAPVFSAGFVTNEKLFF
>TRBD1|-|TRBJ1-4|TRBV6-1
TGTGCCAGCAGTGAACAAACAGGGGTTAATGAAAAACTGTTTTTT
CASSEQTGVNEKLFF
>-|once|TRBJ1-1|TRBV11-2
TGTGCCAGCAGCTTAGATCCGGGGAGGATAGCTTTCTTT
CASSLDPGRIAFF